This T cell receptor beta chain was obtained from a study of T cell repertoires in cytomegalovirus infection. Study background: Indications came from public TCR beta signatures; they pointed to CMV infection and to a matching HLA type.

A remark on this clonotype: As yet, its antigen is unknown.

Each CDR3 protein gets one entry after TCRdb re-called the reads with MiXCR. The sample consists of roughly 500,000 distinct CDR3 sequences, roughly 46% of them appearing once. The CDR3 length is 13 residues. Germline CDR1 SGHVT, CDR2 SQSDAQ. The ends were cut back, 4 bases at V and 2 bases at J, with 9 bases in the middle. The receptor was derived from a human donor in good health (CMV status not recorded). Some clones in this sample may be carry-over from other donors' samples. The chain is built from TRBV7-4 and TRBJ2-7; TRBD1 might be the D (5 bases). Specimen: cultured PBMCs, collected from culture after CMV antigen stimulation. CDR3 in DNA: TGTGCCAGCAGCTCAGGGATAACCTACGAGCAGTACTTC. Protein: CASSSGITYEQYF.